What follows are 27 T cell receptor beta chains derived from one specimen sequenced in a study of blood T cell repertoires in COVID-19. Profiled with immunoSEQ multiplex PCR; TCRdb holds only in-frame clones, not every one. The sample yields about 77,000 clones, more than 60% seen once. Sequenced input: peripheral blood. These receptors were taken from a man in his sixties with acute or convalescent COVID-19.

The chain is built from TRBV11-3 and TRBJ1-5, with D uncertain. This CDR3 region has 14 residues. CDR1 and CDR2 from the germline V gene are SGHNT and YENEEA. The ends were cut back, 5 bases at V and 5 bases at J, with 13 bases in the middle. CDR3 in amino acids: CASSRFLGDQPQHF. DNA of the CDR3: TGTGCCAGCAGCCGATTTCTAGGTGATCAGCCCCAGCATTTT. Full variable domain (outside the CDR3, taken from reference TRBV11-3 and TRBJ1-5): EAGVVQSPRYKIIEKKQPVAFWCNPISGHNTLYWYLQNLGQGPELLIRYENEEAVDDSQLPKDRFSAERLKGVDSTLKIQPAELGDSAVYLCASSRFLGDQPQHFGDGTRLSIL.

The rearrangement links TRBV11-2 to TRBJ2-2, with 10 positions matching TRBD1. V lost 5 bases and J lost 1; bases outside the gene matches: 10. The CDR3 sequence is 18 residues long. Looked up from germline, CDR1 is SGHAT and CDR2 is FQNNGV. Written as DNA, the CDR3 is TGTGCCAGCAGCGCGAACCCGACAGGGGGCGGGAACACCGGGGAGCTGTTTTTT. This codes for CASSANPTGGGNTGELFF.

The chain couples TRBV7-3 to TRBJ1-3, with D maybe TRBD1 (5 bases). From germline, CDR1 is SGHTA and CDR2 FQGTGA. The CDR3 covers 13 residues. V was pared by 5 bases and J by 8 bases, with 13 bases between. The CDR3 reads CASSPGRGHTIYF. Here the CDR3 DNA reads TGTGCCAGCAGCCCCGGGAGGGGCCACACCATATATTTT.

The rearrangement links TRBV2 to TRBJ2-2; D is unresolved. The CDR3 runs to 13 residues. Per germline, CDR1 SNHLY and CDR2 FYNNEI. Trimming pared 7 bases from V and 4 bases from J, leaving 10 bases between. The CDR3 DNA reads as TGTGCCAGCACAATAGTAAGCACCGGGGAGCTGTTTTTT. As protein: CASTIVSTGELFF.

This clone was recorded a few times. This sequence joins TRBV24-1 and TRBJ2-3, with TRBD1 matching over 8 bases. The V segment lost 1 base and the J segment 1 base; nucleotides outside the gene matches: 6. The germline V gene has CDR1 KGHDR and CDR2 SFDVKD. This CDR3 has 17 amino acids. The chain's CDR3 is CATSDLGQGRGTDTQYF. The DNA for the CDR3 is TGTGCCACCAGTGATTTAGGACAGGGAAGAGGCACAGATACGCAGTATTTT.

V is TRBV9 and J is TRBJ2-1; TRBD2 aligns across 7 bases. Germline V CDR1 and CDR2: SGDLS, YYNGEE. V shed 4 bases, J shed 3 bases, and the junction held 4 bases outside the gene matches. There are 14 residues in the CDR3. The CDR3 coding sequence is TGTGCCAGCAGCTCCCTAGCGGACTACAATGAGCAGTTCTTC. Protein product: CASSSLADYNEQFF.

V usage is TRBV19 and J usage is TRBJ1-4; D may be TRBD1 (6 bases). Trimming stripped 3 bases from V and 7 bases from J, with 15 bases between. The CDR3 loop spans 15 amino acids. Germline V gene sequence: CDR1 LNHDA, CDR2 SQIVND (reference sequence). CDR3 bases: TGTGCCAGTAGTATCGGAGGGGGGGATTTTGAAAAACTGTTTTTT. This gives the protein CASSIGGGDFEKLFF.

The V gene is TRBV5-4, the J gene TRBJ2-1; 7 positions match TRBD2. After removal of 1 base from V and 3 bases from J, the junction contained 1 base not matched to a gene. This CDR3 is 14 amino acids long. The germline gives CDR1 SGHNT, CDR2 YYREEE (reference sequence). CDR3 sequence reads: CASSLSGNYNEQFF. The CDR3 region has the DNA TGTGCCAGCAGCTTGAGCGGGAACTACAATGAGCAGTTCTTC.

The rearrangement joins TRBV3-1 (or the pseudogene TRBV3-2) to TRBJ2-7; 7 bases agree with TRBD1. Germline V gene sequence: CDR1 LGHDT, CDR2 YNNKEL (reference sequence). The CDR3 sequence is 14 residues long. V gave up 6 bases and J gave up 1 base; unmatched junction bases: 6. The CDR3: CASSTGTASYEQYF. CDR3 bases: TGTGCCAGCAGTACCGGGACAGCTTCCTACGAGCAGTACTTC.

The chain links TRBV19 to TRBJ2-3; D remains unclear. CDR1 is LNHDA and CDR2 is SQIVND in the germline V gene (reference sequence). CDR3 length: 13 residues. V dropped 5 bases and J dropped 0 bases, with 6 bases sitting between them. Written as DNA, the CDR3 is TGTGCCAGTAGTGTGACTAGCACAGATACGCAGTATTTT. Its protein is CASSVTSTDTQYF.

The V and J genes are TRBV7-2 and TRBJ2-1, with 10 nucleotides matching TRBD1. V dropped 2 bases and J dropped 5; count of bases not matched to a gene: 3. Germline CDR1 and CDR2: SGHTA and FQGNSA. This CDR3 region has 15 residues. DNA of the CDR3: TGTGCCAGCAGCTTATCCGGGACAGGGGACAATGAGCAGTTCTTC. It codes for CASSLSGTGDNEQFF. The whole variable domain, remainder taken from reference TRBV7-2 and TRBJ2-1, is GAGVSQSPSNKVTEKGKDVELRCDPISGHTALYWYRQSLGQGLEFLIYFQGNSAPDKSGLPSDRFSAERTGGSVSTLTIQRTQQEDSAVYLCASSLSGTGDNEQFFGPGTRLTVL.

This clone was observed a handful of times. J is TRBJ1-6 and V is TRBV4-1, with D possibly being TRBD1 (5 bases). There are 14 residues in the CDR3. Looked up from germline, CDR1 is MGHRA and CDR2 is YSYEKL. The V end lost 1 base, the J end lost 5 bases, and 6 bases lay between the germline ends. The CDR3, as DNA: TGCGCCAGCAGCCAAGGGGGGGATAATTCACCCCTCCACTTT. Amino acids: CASSQGGDNSPLHF.

The V call is TRBV28, the J call TRBJ2-6; the D gene is possibly TRBD1 (5 bases). Germline loops: CDR1 MDHEN, CDR2 SYDVKM. The CDR3 sequence is 16 residues long. Trimming took 8 bases from V and 2 from J, leaving 16 bases between them. The CDR3: CASGWEGETGANVLTF. The CDR3 DNA reads as TGTGCCAGCGGATGGGAAGGGGAAACTGGGGCCAACGTCCTGACTTTC.

This clone was counted a single time. The chain employs TRBV5-1 and TRBJ2-1, with 8 bases fitting TRBD1. The germline CDR1 and CDR2 sequences are SGHRS and YFSETQ. CDR3 length equals 16 residues. Losses at the gene ends were 4 bases for V and 2 bases for J; bases not matched to a gene: 8. The CDR3 nucleotides are TGCGCCAGCAGCCTCCTCCGACAGGGGCCCTACAATGAGCAGTTCTTC. Its translation is CASSLLRQGPYNEQFF.

The chain uses TRBV3-1 (or the pseudogene TRBV3-2) and TRBJ2-5; perhaps TRBD2 as D (6 bases). V lost 0 bases to trimming and J lost 6 bases, with 14 bases between them. The germline V gene has CDR1 LGHDT and CDR2 YNNKEL (reference sequence). The CDR3 is 15 residues long. CDR3 in amino acids: CASSQDLRGSKTQYF. In DNA, the CDR3 is TGTGCCAGCAGCCAAGATTTGCGGGGTTCAAAGACCCAGTACTTC.

The chain links TRBV19 to TRBJ2-3; D may be TRBD1 (6 bases). This CDR3 has 15 residues. Germline assignment: CDR1 LNHDA and CDR2 SQIVND (reference sequence). Trimming cost V 6 bases and J 0 bases, with 13 bases left between them. The CDR3 sequence is CASSGQYLSTDTQYF. CDR3 DNA: TGTGCCAGTAGCGGACAGTACCTAAGCACAGATACGCAGTATTTT.

The chain is built from TRBV12-5 and TRBJ1-2; no firm D call. In germline, CDR1 is LGHNT, CDR2 FRNRAP. Trimming cost V 4 bases and J 6 bases, with 21 bases left between them. The CDR3 contains 16 residues. CDR3 loop: CASGSPPVERWDGYTF. The CDR3 nucleotides are TGTGCTAGTGGTTCCCCCCCGGTCGAGCGATGGGATGGCTACACCTTC.

The V gene is TRBV18, the J gene TRBJ2-2; 10 bases are a match to TRBD2. This CDR3 is built from 17 residues. V shed 3 bases and J 7 bases; nucleotides not matched to a gene: 11. Germline CDR1 is KGHSH and CDR2 is LQKENI. CDR3 in amino acids: CASSPFGAGGPFGELFF. Written as DNA, the CDR3 is TGTGCCAGCTCACCGTTCGGAGCGGGAGGGCCCTTCGGGGAGCTGTTTTTT.

This clone was observed a handful of times. V gene TRBV3-1 (or the pseudogene TRBV3-2) combines with J gene TRBJ1-2; D possibly corresponds to TRBD1 (6 bases). The V and J ends lost 4 bases and 4 bases respectively, with 13 bases between them. The CDR3 extends over 14 amino acids. Germline V gives CDR1 LGHDT, CDR2 YNNKEL (reference sequence). The chain's CDR3 is CASSLSQGRYGYTF. In nucleotides, the CDR3 is TGTGCCAGCAGCCTCAGTCAGGGGCGCTATGGCTACACCTTC.

The chain joins TRBV20-1 to TRBJ2-3; 8 positions match TRBD2. The germline gives CDR1 DFQATT, CDR2 SNEGSKA (reference sequence). The CDR3 extends over 16 amino acids. V lost 3 bases, J lost 2 bases, and 10 bases stayed unmatched. The CDR3 is CSASIRAGGLTDTQYF. The CDR3 nucleotides read TGCAGTGCTAGTATTCGGGCGGGAGGCCTCACAGATACGCAGTATTTT.

This sequence joins TRBV23-1 and TRBJ1-3; no clear D gene. TRBV23-1 is sorted into the ORF group, with uncertain function. Trimming took off 0 bases at V and 0 bases at J, with 6 bases between the two ends. CDR3 length: 15 amino acids. CDR3 residues: CASSQSAGSGNTIYF. Here the CDR3 DNA reads TGCGCCAGCAGTCAATCGGCAGGCTCTGGAAACACCATATATTTT.

The chain is built from TRBV2 and TRBJ2-1, with D possibly TRBD2 on 5 matching bases. The V end lost 10 bases, the J end lost 2 bases, and 18 bases lay between the germline ends. The CDR3 contains 15 residues. CDR1 is SNHLY and CDR2 is FYNNEI in the germline V gene. The DNA for the CDR3 is TGTGCCACAAAGCCAACCGACGGGACCTACAATGAGCAGTTCTTC. It yields the protein CATKPTDGTYNEQFF.

This clone came up once. This chain uses TRBV30 with TRBJ1-4, with 8 bases that match TRBD1. V shed 1 base and J 11 bases; nucleotides not matched to a gene: 6. Germline V gene sequence: CDR1 GTSNPN, CDR2 SVGIG (reference sequence). The CDR3 spans 13 residues. Written as DNA, the CDR3 is TGTGCCTGGAGTGCCCCGGGACAGGACAAACTGTTTTTT. It encodes CAWSAPGQDKLFF.

A remark on this clone: Other nucleotide sequences in the sample specify the same CDR3. The chain carries TRBV12-5 and TRBJ2-7; 9 bases fit TRBD2. Germline V lookup: CDR1 LGHNT, CDR2 FRNRAP. V was pared by 6 bases and J by 7 bases, with 13 bases of the junction left unmatched. The CDR3 covers 15 residues. Here the CDR3 reads CASGPPRGRADEQYF. Written as DNA, the CDR3 is TGTGCTAGTGGGCCCCCCCGCGGGAGGGCCGATGAGCAGTACTTC.

The chain recombines TRBV19 with TRBJ2-1; 7 bases line up with TRBD2. V was clipped by 5 bases and J by 8 bases; unmatched bases: 6. Germline CDR1 and CDR2: LNHDA and SQIVND (reference sequence). There are 13 residues in the CDR3. The CDR3 region has the DNA TGTGCCAGTAGTGAGACTAGCTCGGATGAGCAGTTCTTC. This gives the protein CASSETSSDEQFF.

This clone was found a few times. The V gene is TRBV5-4, the J gene TRBJ2-5; 9 bases agree with TRBD1. V lost 3 bases, J lost 4 bases, and 7 bases stayed unmatched. The germline V gene has CDR1 SGHNT and CDR2 YYREEE (reference sequence). The CDR3 has 15 residues. CDR3 loop: CASSSDRGVGETQYF. The CDR3 region has the DNA TGTGCCAGCAGCTCTGACAGGGGGGTAGGAGAGACCCAGTACTTC.

This clone has a handful of counts. The chain recombines TRBV2 with TRBJ2-7; 9 bases fit TRBD1. The CDR3 sequence is 14 residues long. Per the germline V gene, CDR1 is SNHLY and CDR2 is FYNNEI. After removal of 6 bases from V and 4 bases from J, the junction contained 7 bases not matched to a gene. CDR3 residues: CASSVDRGRYEQYV. The CDR3 DNA sequence: TGTGCCAGCAGCGTCGACAGGGGGAGGTACGAGCAGTACGTC.